Sequencing of this T cell receptor (beta chain) was carried out in a study of T-cell memory formation after mild COVID-19. Findings and limits, study-wide: Clones contracting over day 15 to 85 were CD4/CD8 balanced, with later expanders leaning CD4+. Shrinking CD4+ clones resided mostly in CM and EM, and CD8+ ones in EMRA. Whether second-wave clones peaking at day 37 were SARS-CoV-2 specific went unconfirmed. Within pre-infection memory, some responding clones were found, suggesting cross-reactive memory joined.

TCRdb re-called the 5' RACE reads with MiXCR, one entry per CDR3 protein. The sample yields a few hundred thousand distinct CDR3 sequences, just under 20% seen once. In the case of this clonotype: Its antigen is undetermined.

Sequenced: PBMCs or a T cell subset sorted from them (not recorded which). The clonotype comes from a man between 18 and 35 years old who had mild COVID-19 (a few samples of this study predate the infection). Cell type and time point are not known.

This CDR3 reads CATSRVGLAGHNEQFF. CDR3 nucleotides: TGTGCCACCAGCAGAGTCGGACTAGCGGGGCACAATGAGCAGTTCTTC. The J gene is TRBJ2-1, the V gene TRBV15; TRBD2 matches 12 bases. Losses at the gene ends were 1 base for V and 5 bases for J; bases not matched to a gene: 3. Germline V CDR1 and CDR2: LNHNV, YYDKDF (reference sequence). The CDR3 has 16 residues.